These 23 T cell receptor beta chains were sequenced from one sample in a study of OX40 agonist ivuxolimab in advanced cancers. The assay was immunoSEQ multiplex PCR, and TCRdb's table has in-frame clones only and misses some. This table has roughly 29,000 clones, about nine tenths appearing once. The source was CD4+ or CD8+ T cells sorted from blood, collected in a trial of the OX40 agonist ivuxolimab. The source is an adult with an advanced solid tumor such as melanoma, head and neck, liver or kidney cancer.

This chain connects TRBV6-4 to TRBJ2-2, with D unresolved. Trimming stripped 0 bases from V and 4 bases from J, with 0 bases between. CDR1 and CDR2 (germline): MRHNA, SNTAGT. This CDR3 is 12 amino acids long. The CDR3 sequence: CASSDSTGELFF. The CDR3, as DNA: TGTGCCAGCAGTGACTCCACCGGGGAGCTGTTTTTT.

Here the CDR3 reads CASSSPPGGEQFF. DNA for the CDR3: TGTGCCAGCAGCTCTCCCCCGGGGGGGGAGCAGTTCTTC. This sequence joins TRBV7-2 and TRBJ2-1; TRBD2 aligns across 8 bases. The CDR3 consists of 13 residues. The V and J ends lost 4 bases and 10 bases, in that order; junction bases with no gene match: 6. Germline V gene lookup returns CDR1 SGHTA and CDR2 FQGNSA.

The V and J genes are TRBV6-5 and TRBJ1-5, with D tentatively TRBD1 (5 bases). Trimming took off 8 bases at V and 1 base at J, with 15 bases between the two ends. This CDR3 contains 15 residues. Germline CDR1 is MNHEY and CDR2 is SVGAGI. CDR3 amino acids: CASSHLAGSNQPQHF. As DNA, the CDR3 is TGTGCCAGCTCTCACCTGGCAGGGAGCAATCAGCCCCAGCATTTT.

The V call is TRBV5-4, the J call TRBJ1-6; 11 bases match TRBD1. The CDR3 totals 15 residues. CDR1 is SGHNT and CDR2 is YYREEE in the germline V gene (reference sequence). The V gene end was trimmed by 3 bases and the J gene end by 7 bases; junction bases not matched to a gene: 3. The CDR3 here is CASSWGTGGNSPLHF. CDR3 nucleotides: TGTGCCAGCAGCTGGGGGACAGGGGGAAATTCACCCCTCCACTTT.

This sequence joins TRBV19 and TRBJ2-3; 8 nucleotides agree with TRBD2. This CDR3 comprises 16 residues. Germline V gene sequence: CDR1 LNHDA, CDR2 SQIVND (reference sequence). The ends lost 3 bases at V and 2 bases at J; junction bases unmatched: 7. Here the CDR3 reads CASSIQAGEFTDTQYF. CDR3 DNA: TGTGCCAGTAGTATTCAAGCGGGGGAGTTCACAGATACGCAGTATTTT.

V usage is TRBV27 and J usage is TRBJ1-5, with TRBD1 matching over 9 bases. From germline, CDR1 is MNHEY and CDR2 SMNVEV (reference sequence). CDR3 size: 13 residues. The J segment lost 6 bases and the V segment lost 10 bases, leaving 7 bases of the junction unmatched. The DNA of the CDR3 is TGTGCCACCGGGGGACAGGGTAGTCAGCCCCAGCATTTT. This encodes CATGGQGSQPQHF.

The rearrangement uses TRBV29-1 and TRBJ2-7, with 7 nucleotides matching TRBD1. The CDR3 length is 12 residues. Germline V gives CDR1 SQVTM, CDR2 ANQGSEA. V was pared by 7 bases and J by 1 base, with 4 bases of the junction left unmatched. For the CDR3, the DNA is TGCAGCGCCCTCAGGGGGTCCTACGAGCAGTACTTC. This codes for CSALRGSYEQYF.

CDR3 coding DNA: TGTGCCAGCAGCCCGGAGGGGGCCAATGAGCAGTTCTTC. It yields the protein CASSPEGANEQFF. The rearrangement joins TRBV5-4 to TRBJ2-1; D may be TRBD1 (7 bases). V was shortened by 4 bases and J by 6 bases, with 11 bases between the two germline ends. The CDR3 extends over 13 amino acids. The V gene's germline CDR1 is SGHNT and CDR2 YYREEE (reference sequence).

This clone was counted a single time. The V gene is TRBV6-5, the J gene TRBJ1-2; 8 bases map to TRBD1. V lost 2 bases, J lost 0 bases, and 2 bases stayed unmatched. This CDR3 has 15 residues. From germline, CDR1 is MNHEY and CDR2 SVGAGI. In DNA form, the CDR3 reads TGTGCCAGCAGTTACGGGACAGGAACTAACTATGGCTACACCTTC. Protein: CASSYGTGTNYGYTF.

The V and J genes are TRBV9 and TRBJ1-4, with TRBD1 matching 7 bases. V lost 3 bases, J lost 6 bases, and 8 bases stayed unmatched. Germline CDR1 and CDR2: SGDLS and YYNGEE. This CDR3 comprises 15 residues. DNA of the CDR3: TGTGCCAGCAGCGCTTACAGGGGTGTAGATGAAAAACTGTTTTTT. Its translation is CASSAYRGVDEKLFF.

This clone was found a few times. The V and J genes are TRBV4-2 and TRBJ2-5, with TRBD1 matching 9 bases. Germline V gene sequence: CDR1 LGHNA, CDR2 YNFKEQ. CDR3 size: 15 residues. The J segment lost 0 bases and the V segment lost 4 bases, leaving 3 bases of the junction unmatched. In DNA form, the CDR3 reads TGTGCCAGCAGCCCCCGGACAGGGGACCAAGAGACCCAGTACTTC. It encodes CASSPRTGDQETQYF.

This chain connects TRBV18 to TRBJ2-3, with TRBD1 identical over 7 bases. The germline V gene has CDR1 KGHSH and CDR2 LQKENI. This CDR3 has 17 amino acids. After removal of 0 bases from V and 2 bases from J, the junction contained 8 bases not matched to a gene. DNA for the CDR3: TGTGCCAGCTCACCACCTCAGCAAGGGGGCATCACAGATACGCAGTATTTT. Translation: CASSPPQQGGITDTQYF.

V gene TRBV7-6 combines with J gene TRBJ1-1; tentatively, D is TRBD1 (5 bases). Trimming removed 5 bases from V and 2 bases from J, with 18 bases in between. CDR1 and CDR2 (germline): SGHVS, FNYEAQ. The CDR3 spans 16 residues. CDR3 DNA: TGTGCCAGCAGCCCCGCGGTTTTTGGGGCCAACACTGAAGCTTTCTTT. Its protein is CASSPAVFGANTEAFF.

This clone was observed once. The CDR3 sequence: CASSYSSRSSGNTIYF. CDR3 coding DNA: TGTGCCAGCAGTTACTCGTCCAGGAGCTCTGGAAACACCATATATTTT. The V and J genes are TRBV6-5 and TRBJ1-3; D not resolved. The germline CDR1 and CDR2 sequences are MNHEY and SVGAGI. The CDR3 loop spans 16 amino acids. Trimming left V 0 bases short and J 0 bases short, with 9 bases between.

The gene calls are TRBV5-1 and TRBJ2-5; 12 nucleotides line up with TRBD2. The CDR3 contains 16 residues. The V segment lost 4 bases and the J segment 2 bases; nucleotides outside the gene matches: 6. Germline CDR1 is SGHRS and CDR2 is YFSETQ. The CDR3 nucleotides read TGCGCCAGCAGCGCCGGGACTAGCGGGCTTCAAGAGACCCAGTACTTC. It specifies CASSAGTSGLQETQYF.

The V gene is TRBV7-9, the J gene TRBJ2-3; the match to TRBD2 covers 11 bases. V shed 2 bases and J 2 bases; nucleotides not matched to a gene: 3. Looked up from germline, CDR1 is SEHNR and CDR2 is FQNEAQ (reference sequence). The CDR3 has 16 residues. The CDR3 DNA sequence: TGTGCCAGCAGCTTATTAGCGGGAGGGAACACAGATACGCAGTATTTT. Amino acid sequence: CASSLLAGGNTDTQYF.

The J gene is TRBJ2-2, the V gene TRBV25-1, with 10 bases that match TRBD1. CDR3 size: 16 residues. The V segment lost 4 bases and the J segment 6 bases; nucleotides outside the gene matches: 8. CDR1 and CDR2 from the germline V gene are MGHDK and SYGVNS. CDR3 nucleotides: TGTGCCAGCAGTGGGCTAAGACAGGGGGCCGCCGGGGAGCTGTTTTTT. Its protein is CASSGLRQGAAGELFF.

CDR3 loop: CASSLGTGAGGYGYTF. The CDR3 DNA follows: TGCGCCAGCAGCTTGGGGACAGGGGCTGGTGGGTATGGCTACACCTTC. This chain connects TRBV5-1 to TRBJ1-2; 9 bases agree with TRBD1. Germline V CDR1 and CDR2: SGHRS, YFSETQ. V shed 0 bases, J shed 5 bases, and the junction held 8 bases outside the gene matches. The CDR3 is 16 amino acids.

The chain links TRBV19 to TRBJ1-1; D gene ambiguous. V lost 6 bases and J 4 bases, leaving 18 bases between the germline ends. Germline loops: CDR1 LNHDA, CDR2 SQIVND (reference sequence). This CDR3 comprises 15 residues. CDR3 sequence (DNA): TGTGCCAGTAGCGCCTGGGAGGGAGCGGGCACTGAAGCTTTCTTT. This gives the protein CASSAWEGAGTEAFF.

The rearrangement links TRBV7-9 to TRBJ1-3; D gene unclear. The CDR3 sequence is 13 residues long. Germline V gene data show CDR1 as SEHNR and CDR2 as FQNEAQ (reference sequence). With 4 bases removed from V and 1 base from J, the gap between germline ends came to 5 bases. In DNA form, the CDR3 reads TGTGCCAGCAGCTCCCAATCTGGAAACACCATATATTTT. Amino acid sequence: CASSSQSGNTIYF. Filled out from reference TRBV7-9 and TRBJ1-3, the complete variable domain reads DTGVSQNPRHKITKRGQNVTFRCDPISEHNRLYWYRQTLGQGPEFLTYFQNEAQLEKSRLLSDRFSAERPKGSFSTLEIQRTEQGDSAMYLCASSSQSGNTIYFGEGSWLTVV.

The chain employs TRBV7-9 and TRBJ2-7; tentatively, D is TRBD2 (5 bases). CDR1 is SEHNR, CDR2 FQNEAQ, per germline (reference sequence). This CDR3 region has 15 residues. Trimming took 5 bases from V and 0 from J, leaving 14 bases between them. Here the CDR3 reads CASSRGPESSYEQYF. CDR3 bases: TGTGCCAGCAGCCGGGGTCCCGAAAGCTCCTACGAGCAGTACTTC. The variable domain in full, with the rest retrieved from reference TRBV7-9 and TRBJ2-7, is DTGVSQNPRHKITKRGQNVTFRCDPISEHNRLYWYRQTLGQGPEFLTYFQNEAQLEKSRLLSDRFSAERPKGSFSTLEIQRTEQGDSAMYLCASSRGPESSYEQYFGPGTRLTVT.

The chain couples TRBV29-1 to TRBJ2-5, with D possibly TRBD1 on 6 matching bases. V was shortened by 7 bases and J by 3 bases, with 15 bases between the two germline ends. CDR1 and CDR2 from the germline V gene are SQVTM and ANQGSEA. This CDR3 comprises 13 residues. CDR3 residues: CSALTGREETQYF. CDR3 nucleotide sequence: TGCAGCGCCCTGACAGGAAGGGAAGAGACCCAGTACTTC. Full variable domain (remainder filled in from reference TRBV29-1 and TRBJ2-5): SAVISQKPSRDICQRGTSLTIQCQVDSQVTMMFWYRQQPGQSLTLIATANQGSEATYESGFVIDKFPISRPNLTFSTLTVSNMSPEDSSIYLCSALTGREETQYFGPGTRLLVL.

The V and J genes are TRBV4-3 and TRBJ2-3; TRBD2 aligns across 7 bases. This CDR3 region has 16 residues. V gave up 0 bases and J gave up 4 bases; unmatched junction bases: 7. From germline, CDR1 is LGHNA and CDR2 YSLEER. For the CDR3, the DNA is TGCGCCAGCAGCCAAGAAGGTGGGAGGGGATCAGATACGCAGTATTTT. Translating gives CASSQEGGRGSDTQYF.